This T cell receptor (beta chain) is from a study of blood T cells in healthy people across ages. The study's findings and limits: Strong correlation linked observed beta diversity and percent naive T cells.

Per the germline V gene, CDR1 is GTSNPN and CDR2 is SVGIG (reference sequence). The germline V and J ends were trimmed by 0 bases and 0 bases, with 8 bases remaining between them. CDR3 size: 15 residues. A second PCR of about 7 to 12 cycles used a sample-barcoded 5' primer and a J-beta primer mix. In TCRdb, the 5' RACE reads were re-called with MiXCR into one record per CDR3 protein. The table includes some 900,000 distinct CDR3 sequences, less than 35% detected once. This clonotype was seen more than once but under ten times. Antigen: not known. The sequenced material came from blood. This receptor was identified in an elderly woman in good health. This rearrangement joins TRBV30 to TRBJ1-4; D gene ambiguous. The CDR3 protein is CAWSVHRTTNEKLFF. CDR3 DNA: TGTGCCTGGAGTGTACATAGGACAACTAATGAAAAACTGTTTTTT.